The next 27 T cell receptor beta chains were all read from a single sample in a study of CD8 T cells in ankylosing spondylitis. TCRdb reanalysed the 5' RACE reads using MiXCR and keeps one entry per CDR3 protein. Of 350,000 or so distinct CDR3 sequences listed, 11% are singletons. The sequenced sample was blood, either unsorted or a sorted T cell fraction (not recorded which). The receptors derive from a female donor with ankylosing spondylitis or in good health (not recorded which).

The V and J genes are TRBV5-1 and TRBJ2-2; 7 nucleotides align to TRBD2. The V segment lost 1 base and the J segment 5 bases; nucleotides outside the gene matches: 5. The germline V gene has CDR1 SGHRS and CDR2 YFSETQ. There are 15 residues in the CDR3. CDR3 bases: TGCGCCAGCAGCTTGCGGCTAGCGGAAACCGGGGAGCTGTTTTTT. It yields the protein CASSLRLAETGELFF.

This clonotype was seen repeatedly, ten times or more. The chain recombines TRBV4-1 with TRBJ1-2; TRBD1 agrees at 8 bases. With 3 bases clipped from V and 8 bases from J, the junction kept 17 bases outside the gene matches. This CDR3 is 17 amino acids long. Germline V lookup: CDR1 MGHRA, CDR2 YSYEKL. The CDR3 DNA reads TGCGCCAGCAGCCAGGATGGGACAGGTTCCCTCCTATACGGCTACACCTTC. It specifies CASSQDGTGSLLYGYTF.

A few counts support this clonotype. The CDR3 protein is CASSLARTSTDTQYF. As DNA, the CDR3 is TGTGCCAGCAGCTTGGCCAGGACCAGCACAGATACGCAGTATTTT. The chain carries TRBV5-6 and TRBJ2-3; D remains unclear. The CDR3 consists of 15 residues. Germline CDR1 SGHDT, CDR2 YYEEEE. V lost 0 bases to trimming and J lost 0 bases, with 8 bases between them.

The rearrangement uses TRBV20-1 and TRBJ2-7; TRBD2 agrees at 13 bases. CDR1 is DFQATT and CDR2 is SNEGSKA in the germline V gene (reference sequence). V gave up 6 bases and J gave up 5 bases; unmatched junction bases: 10. The CDR3 extends over 15 amino acids. The CDR3 sequence: CSAPGLAGLINEQYF. The CDR3 DNA reads as TGCAGTGCCCCGGGACTAGCGGGACTTATCAACGAGCAGTACTTC.

In this sample, this clonotype turned up a few times. V gene TRBV6-1 combines with J gene TRBJ2-1; D might be TRBD1 (5 bases). CDR3 length equals 16 residues. Trimming took 6 bases from V and 0 from J, leaving 15 bases between them. The V gene's germline CDR1 is MNHNS and CDR2 SASEGT. CDR3 in DNA: TGTGCCAGCAGCCCTACTGGGGCAAGCTCCTACAATGAGCAGTTCTTC. This codes for CASSPTGASSYNEQFF.

This sequence joins TRBV20-1 and TRBJ2-3, with D maybe TRBD1 (6 bases). Germline loops: CDR1 DFQATT, CDR2 SNEGSKA (reference sequence). Trimming took 0 bases from V and 7 from J, leaving 23 bases between them. The CDR3 contains 17 residues. The CDR3 bases are TGCAGTGCTAGAGATTTCTCAGGACAGAGAAACACCTATACGCAGTATTTT. Translation: CSARDFSGQRNTYTQYF.

This clonotype has just a few counts. The chain carries TRBV5-1 and TRBJ2-1; unclear D gene. This CDR3 comprises 15 residues. V lost 5 bases, J lost 10 bases, and 22 bases lay in between. Germline V gene sequence: CDR1 SGHRS, CDR2 YFSETQ. The CDR3, as DNA: TGCGCCAGCAGATCCCAGGCGGCGACCCTGAAGGAGCAGTTCTTC. Amino acids: CASRSQAATLKEQFF.

Only a few counts were recorded for this clonotype. V usage is TRBV7-9 and J usage is TRBJ2-1; TRBD2 aligns across 8 bases. The V gene's germline CDR1 is SEHNR and CDR2 FQNEAQ (reference sequence). The length of the CDR3 is 15 residues. V gave up 4 bases and J gave up 9 bases; unmatched junction bases: 11. The CDR3 spells CASSSTTRAGGEQFF. Written as DNA, the CDR3 is TGTGCCAGCAGCTCCACGACTAGGGCGGGGGGTGAGCAGTTCTTC.

This clonotype appeared many times. The chain links TRBV10-3 to TRBJ2-3, with 13 bases that match TRBD2. CDR1 ENHRY and CDR2 SYGVKD come from the germline V gene. V lost 2 bases to trimming and J lost 1 base; unmatched junction nucleotides: 3. This CDR3 is 17 amino acids long. The CDR3 protein is CAISEGLAGAGTDTQYF. DNA of the CDR3: TGTGCCATCAGTGAGGGACTAGCGGGGGCCGGCACAGATACGCAGTATTTT.

This clonotype was detected a few times. The V gene is TRBV6-1, the J gene TRBJ1-1; D is unclear. This CDR3 has 14 residues. Germline loops: CDR1 MNHNS, CDR2 SASEGT. V shed 0 bases and J shed 5 bases, with 10 bases lying between them. CDR3: CASSEAQKRTEAFF. CDR3 sequence (DNA): TGTGCCAGCAGTGAAGCTCAGAAGAGGACTGAAGCTTTCTTT.

This clonotype was recorded at least ten times. This chain links TRBV12-3 or TRBV12-4 with TRBJ1-2; 9 bases fit TRBD1. The CDR3 runs 15 residues. Trimming took 5 bases from V and 5 from J; bases not matched to a gene: 9. Here the CDR3 DNA reads TGTGCCAGCAGTCTTGGTGGAGACAGGGGGTATGGCTACACCTTC. Translated: CASSLGGDRGYGYTF.

Ten or more counts support this clonotype. This chain uses TRBV24-1 with TRBJ1-5, with a tentative D call TRBD1 (6 bases). Trimming took off 2 bases at V and 3 bases at J, with 10 bases between the two ends. The germline V gene encodes CDR1 KGHDR and CDR2 SFDVKD. CDR3 length: 15 amino acids. The CDR3 DNA reads as TGTGCCACCAGTGATTCAGGGGTCAACAATCAGCCCCAGCATTTT. It yields the protein CATSDSGVNNQPQHF.

The table lists this clonotype with many counts. The chain combines TRBV12-3 or TRBV12-4 with TRBJ1-3; D unresolved. V was shortened by 3 bases and J by 8 bases, with 17 bases between the two germline ends. The CDR3 is made up of 15 amino acids. This CDR3 is CASSLYPRYGDTIYF. CDR3 coding DNA: TGTGCCAGCAGTTTGTACCCGAGATACGGTGACACCATATATTTT.

This clonotype has a count of ten or more. This sequence joins TRBV5-1 and TRBJ2-3; D could derive from TRBD1 or TRBD2 (5 bases each). V gave up 0 bases and J gave up 6 bases, with 26 bases separating them. The CDR3 runs 19 residues. Per the germline V gene, CDR1 is SGHRS and CDR2 is YFSETQ. Here the CDR3 reads CASSLGHVGITGLSDTQYF. The CDR3 DNA follows: TGCGCCAGCAGCTTGGGGCATGTCGGGATAACAGGCCTCTCGGATACGCAGTATTTT.

This clonotype was picked up many times. The gene calls are TRBV9 and TRBJ2-3; TRBD2 might be the D (5 bases). The CDR3 has 14 amino acids. CDR1 is SGDLS, CDR2 YYNGEE, per germline. Trimming left V 6 bases short and J 1 base short, with 12 bases between. The CDR3: CASTRGSGTDTQYF. The CDR3 bases are TGTGCCAGCACCAGAGGGTCTGGCACAGATACGCAGTATTTT.

V and J are TRBV9 and TRBJ2-1; 8 nucleotides agree with TRBD1. The CDR3 spans 13 residues. V shed 3 bases, J shed 9 bases, and the junction held 5 bases outside the gene matches. In germline, CDR1 is SGDLS, CDR2 YYNGEE. CDR3 DNA sequence: TGTGCCAGCAGCGCCCCAGGGGGCCGTGAGCAGTTCTTC. This codes for CASSAPGGREQFF.

This clonotype was picked up many times. The chain uses TRBV20-1 and TRBJ2-5; 7 bases are shared with TRBD2. From germline, CDR1 is DFQATT and CDR2 SNEGSKA (reference sequence). The length of the CDR3 is 15 residues. Trimming cost V 4 bases and J 5 bases; bases outside gene matches: 13. DNA for the CDR3: TGCAGTGCTACCCCACCGACTAGCCGAATTGAGACCCAGTACTTC. This encodes CSATPPTSRIETQYF.

This chain uses TRBV6-4 with TRBJ2-6, with D possibly matching TRBD1 (6 bases). The germline gives CDR1 MRHNA, CDR2 SNTAGT. The CDR3 consists of 15 residues. Trimming stripped 3 bases from V and 2 bases from J, with 8 bases between. The CDR3 coding sequence is TGTGCCAGCAGTGAACAGGGAACTGGGGCCAACGTCCTGACTTTC. It encodes CASSEQGTGANVLTF.

This clonotype came up many times. The chain joins TRBV25-1 to TRBJ1-2; D call uncertain. The V gene's germline CDR1 is MGHDK and CDR2 SYGVNS. Trimming removed 2 bases at V and 5 bases at J, with 9 bases between. The CDR3 runs 13 residues. CDR3 DNA: TGTGCCAGCAGTGAACGAACGTCGTATGGCTACACCTTC. This sequence encodes CASSERTSYGYTF.

The rearrangement links TRBV7-2 to TRBJ2-1; 7 bases align to TRBD1. The germline gives CDR1 SGHTA, CDR2 FQGNSA. The V and J ends lost 0 bases and 4 bases, in that order; junction bases with no gene match: 9. The CDR3 totals 17 residues. CDR3 nucleotides: TGTGCCAGCAGCTTAGCGAAGGGGGCGGCAGATTACAATGAGCAGTTCTTC. It specifies CASSLAKGAADYNEQFF.

This clonotype was seen a few times. The rearrangement uses TRBV5-6 and TRBJ2-1, with D tentatively TRBD1 (6 bases). Trimming removed 0 bases from V and 6 bases from J, with 13 bases in between. The CDR3 extends over 15 amino acids. Per germline, CDR1 SGHDT and CDR2 YYEEEE. Here the CDR3 DNA reads TGTGCCAGCAGCTTGGTGCCAGGGGCCCCCAATGAGCAGTTCTTC. It codes for CASSLVPGAPNEQFF.

In this sample, this clonotype turned up a few times. This chain joins TRBV5-1 and TRBJ2-1; 7 bases are a match to TRBD1. The V gene's germline CDR1 is SGHRS and CDR2 YFSETQ. The V segment lost 0 bases and the J segment 1 base; nucleotides outside the gene matches: 19. The CDR3 is made up of 21 amino acids. The CDR3 is CASSLGLLQGTNGTSYNEQFF. CDR3 in DNA: TGCGCCAGCAGCTTGGGACTTCTACAGGGGACCAATGGGACATCCTACAATGAGCAGTTCTTC.

This clonotype appeared once. Written as DNA, the CDR3 is TGTGCCAGCAGCCATAGACAGATGAACACTGAAGCTTTCTTT. Residues: CASSHRQMNTEAFF. This chain links TRBV3-1 with TRBJ1-1; D is possibly TRBD1 (5 bases). Trimming cost V 3 bases and J 0 bases, with 8 bases left between them. Germline loops: CDR1 LGHDT, CDR2 YNNKEL (reference sequence). This CDR3 contains 14 residues.

This clonotype was seen at least ten times. The chain's CDR3 is CASSFVRDGQPQHF. DNA for the CDR3: TGTGCCAGCAGTTTCGTCAGGGACGGTCAGCCCCAGCATTTT. The rearrangement uses TRBV28 and TRBJ1-5; weak D call: TRBD1 (5 bases). In germline, CDR1 is MDHEN, CDR2 SYDVKM. The CDR3 has 14 residues. Trimming pared 3 bases from V and 6 bases from J, leaving 12 bases between.

This clonotype showed up many times. This chain connects TRBV28 to TRBJ2-3, with TRBD1 identical over 8 bases. V was clipped by 7 bases and J by 2 bases; unmatched bases: 11. This CDR3 has 16 residues. Germline values: CDR1 MDHEN, CDR2 SYDVKM. The CDR3 region is CASTPLPGQATDTQYF. The CDR3 DNA sequence: TGTGCCAGCACACCTTTACCGGGACAGGCCACAGATACGCAGTATTTT.

This clonotype was detected ten times or more. The chain uses TRBV4-3 and TRBJ2-3; D possibly corresponds to TRBD2 (6 bases). This CDR3 contains 16 residues. Germline loops: CDR1 LGHNA, CDR2 YSLEER. V was clipped by 1 base and J by 2 bases, with 13 bases between them. As DNA, the CDR3 is TGCGCCAGCAGCCAAGCCCCGGCTAGCGTCACAGATACGCAGTATTTT. This sequence encodes CASSQAPASVTDTQYF.

This clonotype showed up many times. The rearrangement joins TRBV12-3 or TRBV12-4 to TRBJ1-3; possibly TRBD1 for D (5 bases). The CDR3 has 17 amino acids. Trimming removed 3 bases at V and 0 bases at J, with 15 bases between. The DNA of the CDR3 is TGTGCCAGCAGTTTTCCGGGGACTTTCAGCTCTGGAAACACCATATATTTT. Amino acids: CASSFPGTFSSGNTIYF.